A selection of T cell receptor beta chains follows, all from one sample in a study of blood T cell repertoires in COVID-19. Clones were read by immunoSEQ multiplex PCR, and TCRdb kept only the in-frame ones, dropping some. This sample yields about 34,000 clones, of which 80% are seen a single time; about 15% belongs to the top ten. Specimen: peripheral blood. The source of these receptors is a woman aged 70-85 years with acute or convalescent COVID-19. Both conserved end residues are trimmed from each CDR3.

cdr3_aa: ASTLAEETQY; v_call: TRBV6-6; cdr3_length: 10; j_call: TRBJ2-5
cdr3_aa: ASSLGLAGDSNTGELF; v_call: TRBV5-1; cdr3_length: 16; j_call: TRBJ2-2
cdr3_aa: ASSGQGGSPLH; v_call: TRBV7-2; cdr3_length: 11; j_call: TRBJ1-6
cdr3_aa: ASSTLGGARGNEQF; v_call: TRBV19; cdr3_length: 14; j_call: TRBJ2-1
cdr3_aa: ASGQVNEKLF; v_call: TRBV7-9; cdr3_length: 10; j_call: TRBJ1-4
cdr3_aa: ASSLGVGGNAF; v_call: TRBV13; cdr3_length: 11; j_call: TRBJ1-1
cdr3_aa: ATSDSTSGKLEQY; v_call: TRBV24-1; cdr3_length: 13; j_call: TRBJ2-7
cdr3_aa: ASSPSAGLNEKLF; v_call: TRBV18; cdr3_length: 13; j_call: TRBJ1-4
cdr3_aa: ASSEVAGGTDTQY; v_call: TRBV10-2; cdr3_length: 13; j_call: TRBJ2-3
cdr3_aa: ASSLGTGDIETQY; v_call: TRBV5-1; cdr3_length: 13; j_call: TRBJ2-5
cdr3_aa: ASSVGLAGGSTDTQY; v_call: TRBV10-1; cdr3_length: 15; j_call: TRBJ2-3
cdr3_aa: ASSYRGHQPQH; v_call: TRBV6-5; cdr3_length: 11; j_call: TRBJ1-5
cdr3_aa: ASSPRGQSQPQH; v_call: TRBV19; cdr3_length: 12; j_call: TRBJ1-5
cdr3_aa: ATEGRGLAGGLNINEQF; v_call: TRBV5-1; cdr3_length: 17; j_call: TRBJ2-1
cdr3_aa: ATSPNRGVQPQH; v_call: TRBV5-4; cdr3_length: 12; j_call: TRBJ1-5
cdr3_aa: ASSLRLDSYNEQF; v_call: TRBV7-9; cdr3_length: 13; j_call: TRBJ2-1
cdr3_aa: ASSFWAGLSYEQY; v_call: TRBV28; cdr3_length: 13; j_call: TRBJ2-7
cdr3_aa: ASSLIGTVNTGELF; v_call: TRBV27; cdr3_length: 14; j_call: TRBJ2-2